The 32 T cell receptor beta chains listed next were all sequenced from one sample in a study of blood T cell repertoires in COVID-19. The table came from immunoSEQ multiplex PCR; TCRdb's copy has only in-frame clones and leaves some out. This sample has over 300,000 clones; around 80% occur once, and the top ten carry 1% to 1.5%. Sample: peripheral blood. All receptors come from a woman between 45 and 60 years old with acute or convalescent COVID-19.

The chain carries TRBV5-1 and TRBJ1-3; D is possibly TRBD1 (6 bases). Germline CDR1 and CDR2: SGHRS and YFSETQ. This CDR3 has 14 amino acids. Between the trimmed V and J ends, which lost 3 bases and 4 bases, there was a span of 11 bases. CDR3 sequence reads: CASSSQGPGNTIYF. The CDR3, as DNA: TGCGCCAGCAGCTCACAGGGTCCCGGAAACACCATATATTTT. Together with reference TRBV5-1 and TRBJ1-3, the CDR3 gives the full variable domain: KAGVTQTPRYLIKTRGQQVTLSCSPISGHRSVSWYQQTPGQGLQFLFEYFSETQRNKGNFPGRFSGRQFSNSRSEMNVSTLELGDSALYLCASSSQGPGNTIYFGEGSWLTVV.

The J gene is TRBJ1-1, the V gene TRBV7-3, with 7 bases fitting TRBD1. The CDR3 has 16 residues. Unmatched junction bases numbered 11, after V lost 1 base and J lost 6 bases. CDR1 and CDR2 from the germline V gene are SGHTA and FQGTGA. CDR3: CASSLMDFRQGAEAFF. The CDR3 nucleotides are TGTGCCAGCAGCTTAATGGACTTCAGGCAGGGGGCTGAAGCTTTCTTT.

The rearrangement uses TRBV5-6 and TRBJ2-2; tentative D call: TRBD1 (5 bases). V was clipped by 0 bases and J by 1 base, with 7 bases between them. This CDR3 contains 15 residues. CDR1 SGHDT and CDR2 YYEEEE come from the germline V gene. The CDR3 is CASSLARVNTGELFF. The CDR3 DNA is TGTGCCAGCAGCTTGGCCAGGGTGAACACCGGGGAGCTGTTTTTT.

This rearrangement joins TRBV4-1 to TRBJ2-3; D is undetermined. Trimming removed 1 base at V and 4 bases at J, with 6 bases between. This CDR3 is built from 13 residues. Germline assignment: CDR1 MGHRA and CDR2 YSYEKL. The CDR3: CASSQGRPDTQYF. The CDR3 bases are TGCGCCAGCAGCCAAGGTCGTCCAGATACGCAGTATTTT.

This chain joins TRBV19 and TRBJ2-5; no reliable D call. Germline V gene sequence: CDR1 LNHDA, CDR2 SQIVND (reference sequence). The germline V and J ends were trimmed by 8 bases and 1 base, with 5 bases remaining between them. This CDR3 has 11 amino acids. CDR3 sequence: CASASQETQYF. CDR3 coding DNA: TGTGCCAGTGCCAGCCAAGAGACCCAGTACTTC.

The CDR3 nucleotides read TGTGCCAGCAGCTTCGGACAGGGGGCATGGAATGAGCAGTTCTTC. Its translation is CASSFGQGAWNEQFF. The chain joins TRBV7-2 to TRBJ2-1; 11 positions match TRBD1. Per germline, CDR1 SGHTA and CDR2 FQGNSA. The CDR3 has 15 residues. V shed 3 bases and J 7 bases; nucleotides not matched to a gene: 5.

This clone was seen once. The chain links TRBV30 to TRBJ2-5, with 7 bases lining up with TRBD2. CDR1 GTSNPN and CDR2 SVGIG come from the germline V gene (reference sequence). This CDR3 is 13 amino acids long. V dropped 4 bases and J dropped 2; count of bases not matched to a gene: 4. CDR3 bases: TGTGCCTGGACCAATAGCGGGCAAGAGACCCAGTACTTC. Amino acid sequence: CAWTNSGQETQYF.

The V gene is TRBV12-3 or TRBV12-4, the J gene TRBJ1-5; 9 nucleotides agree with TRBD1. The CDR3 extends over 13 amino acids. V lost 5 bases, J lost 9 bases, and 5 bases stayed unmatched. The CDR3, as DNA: TGTGCCAGCAGTCCGGACAGGGGTGGGCCCCAGCATTTT. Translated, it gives CASSPDRGGPQHF.

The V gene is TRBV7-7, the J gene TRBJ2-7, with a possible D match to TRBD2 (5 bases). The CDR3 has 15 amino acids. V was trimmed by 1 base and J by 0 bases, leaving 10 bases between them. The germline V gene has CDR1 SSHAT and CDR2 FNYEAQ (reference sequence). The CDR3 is CASSLEPDSSYEQYF. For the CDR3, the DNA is TGTGCCAGCAGCTTAGAGCCGGACTCCTCCTACGAGCAGTACTTC. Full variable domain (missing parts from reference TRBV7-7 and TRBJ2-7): GAGVSQSPRYKVTKRGQDVTLRCDPISSHATLYWYQQALGQGPEFLTYFNYEAQPDKSGLPSDRFSAERPEGSISTLTIQRTEQRDSAMYRCASSLEPDSSYEQYFGPGTRLTVT.

CDR3 region: CASSPNLRAVDTQYF. The CDR3 DNA is TGTGCCAGCAGCCCCAATCTGAGGGCGGTGGATACGCAGTATTTT. The V and J genes are TRBV9 and TRBJ2-3, with a tentative D call TRBD2 (5 bases). CDR3 length: 15 residues. The germline gives CDR1 SGDLS, CDR2 YYNGEE. V lost 4 bases and J 6 bases, leaving 18 bases between the germline ends.

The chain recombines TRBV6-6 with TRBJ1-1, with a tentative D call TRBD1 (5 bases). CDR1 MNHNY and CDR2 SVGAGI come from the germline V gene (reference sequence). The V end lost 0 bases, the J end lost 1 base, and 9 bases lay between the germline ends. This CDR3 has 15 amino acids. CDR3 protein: CASSYSKGQNTEAFF. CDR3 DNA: TGTGCCAGCAGTTACTCGAAGGGGCAGAACACTGAAGCTTTCTTT.

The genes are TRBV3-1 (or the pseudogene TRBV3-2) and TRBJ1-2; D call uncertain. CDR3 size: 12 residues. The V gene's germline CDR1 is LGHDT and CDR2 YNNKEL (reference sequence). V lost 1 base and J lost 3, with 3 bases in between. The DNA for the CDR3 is TGTGCCAGCAGCCAAGTAGACTATGGCTACACCTTC. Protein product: CASSQVDYGYTF.

CDR3 nucleotide sequence: TGTGCCACCTCTCCGGGGGGCACGGCGAGGAACACCGGGGAGCTGTTTTTT. Protein product: CATSPGGTARNTGELFF. The chain employs TRBV24-1 and TRBJ2-2; a weak D match, TRBD2 (7 bases). Trimming removed 9 bases from V and 1 base from J, with 20 bases in between. Germline V lookup: CDR1 KGHDR, CDR2 SFDVKD. This CDR3 comprises 17 residues.

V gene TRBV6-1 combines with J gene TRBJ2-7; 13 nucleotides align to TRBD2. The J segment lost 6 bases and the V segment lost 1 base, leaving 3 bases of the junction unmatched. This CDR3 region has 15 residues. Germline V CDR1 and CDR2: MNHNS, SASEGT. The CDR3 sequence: CASSEGTSGRSEQYF. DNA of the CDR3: TGTGCCAGCAGTGAAGGGACTAGCGGGAGAAGCGAGCAGTACTTC.

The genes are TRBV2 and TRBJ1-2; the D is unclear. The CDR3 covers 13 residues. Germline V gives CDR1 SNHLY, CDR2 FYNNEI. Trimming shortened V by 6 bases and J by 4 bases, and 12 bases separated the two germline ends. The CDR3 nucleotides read TGTGCCAGCAGCCGGGAGACGGCCTATGGCTACACCTTC. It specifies CASSRETAYGYTF. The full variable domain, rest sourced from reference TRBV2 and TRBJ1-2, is EPEVTQTPSHQVTQMGQEVILRCVPISNHLYFYWYRQILGQKVEFLVSFYNNEISEKSEIFDDQFSVERPDGSNFTLKIRSTKLEDSAMYFCASSRETAYGYTFGSGTRLTVV.

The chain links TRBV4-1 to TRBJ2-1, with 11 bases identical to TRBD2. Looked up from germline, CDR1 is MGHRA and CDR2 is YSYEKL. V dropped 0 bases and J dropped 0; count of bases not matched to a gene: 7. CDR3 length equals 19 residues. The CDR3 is CASSQDGTSGASSYNEQFF. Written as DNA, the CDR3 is TGCGCCAGCAGCCAAGATGGGACTAGCGGCGCGAGCTCCTACAATGAGCAGTTCTTC.

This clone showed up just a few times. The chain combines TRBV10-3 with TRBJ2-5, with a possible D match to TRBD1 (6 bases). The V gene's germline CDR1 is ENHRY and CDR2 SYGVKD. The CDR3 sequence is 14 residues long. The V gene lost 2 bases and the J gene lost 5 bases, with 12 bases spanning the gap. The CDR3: CAISEADQGETQYF. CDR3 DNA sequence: TGTGCCATCAGTGAGGCTGACCAGGGGGAGACCCAGTACTTC.

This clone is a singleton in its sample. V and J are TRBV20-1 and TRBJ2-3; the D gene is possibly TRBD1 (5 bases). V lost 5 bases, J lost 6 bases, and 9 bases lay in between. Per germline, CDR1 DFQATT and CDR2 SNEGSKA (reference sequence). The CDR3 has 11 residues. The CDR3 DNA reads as TGCAGTGCTGGGAACAGGGATACGCAGTATTTT. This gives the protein CSAGNRDTQYF.

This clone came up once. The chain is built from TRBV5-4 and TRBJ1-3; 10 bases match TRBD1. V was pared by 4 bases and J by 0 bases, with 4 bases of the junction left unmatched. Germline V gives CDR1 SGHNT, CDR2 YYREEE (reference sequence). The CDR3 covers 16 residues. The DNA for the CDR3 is TGTGCCAGCAGCGTGGGACAGGGGAGCTCTGGAAACACCATATATTTT. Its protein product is CASSVGQGSSGNTIYF.

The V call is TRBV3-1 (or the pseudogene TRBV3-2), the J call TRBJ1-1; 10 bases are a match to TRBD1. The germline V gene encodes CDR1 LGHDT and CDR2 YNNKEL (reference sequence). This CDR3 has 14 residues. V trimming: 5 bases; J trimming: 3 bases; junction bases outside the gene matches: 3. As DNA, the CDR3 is TGTGCCAGCAGCGCCGGGACAGGGGACACTGAAGCTTTCTTT. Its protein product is CASSAGTGDTEAFF.

CDR3 region: CASRRTGLNTGELFF. Here the CDR3 DNA reads TGTGCCAGCAGAAGGACAGGACTGAACACCGGGGAGCTGTTTTTT. This chain links TRBV27 with TRBJ2-2, with 7 bases matching TRBD1. V shed 6 bases, J shed 1 base, and the junction held 5 bases outside the gene matches. This CDR3 contains 15 residues. Germline V gene lookup returns CDR1 MNHEY and CDR2 SMNVEV (reference sequence).

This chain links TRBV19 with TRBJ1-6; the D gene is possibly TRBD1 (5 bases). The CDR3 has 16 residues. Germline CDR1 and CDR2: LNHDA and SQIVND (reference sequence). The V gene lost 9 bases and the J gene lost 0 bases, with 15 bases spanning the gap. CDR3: CASRWGDSSYNSPLHF. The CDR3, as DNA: TGTGCCAGCAGGTGGGGTGACAGCTCCTATAATTCACCCCTCCACTTT.

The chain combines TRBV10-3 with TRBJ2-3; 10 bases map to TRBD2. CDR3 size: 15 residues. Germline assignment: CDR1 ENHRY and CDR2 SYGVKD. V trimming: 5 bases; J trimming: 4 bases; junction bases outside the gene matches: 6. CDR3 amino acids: CAISQRGGGADTQYF. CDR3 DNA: TGTGCCATCAGTCAGCGGGGGGGCGGAGCAGATACGCAGTATTTT.

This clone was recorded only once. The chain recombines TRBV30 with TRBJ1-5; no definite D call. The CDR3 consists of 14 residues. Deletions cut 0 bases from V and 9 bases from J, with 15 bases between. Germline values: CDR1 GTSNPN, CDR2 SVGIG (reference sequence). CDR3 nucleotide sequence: TGTGCCTGGAGTGTACAAGTGGCGTCGGGGCCCCAGCATTTT. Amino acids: CAWSVQVASGPQHF.

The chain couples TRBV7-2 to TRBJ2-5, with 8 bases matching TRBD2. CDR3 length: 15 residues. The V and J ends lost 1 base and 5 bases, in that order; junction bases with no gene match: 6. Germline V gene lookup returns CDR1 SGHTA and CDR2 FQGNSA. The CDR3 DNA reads TGTGCCAGCAGCTTAGGCTACGGGGGGGCCGAGACCCAGTACTTC. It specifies CASSLGYGGAETQYF. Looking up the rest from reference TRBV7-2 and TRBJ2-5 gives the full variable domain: GAGVSQSPSNKVTEKGKDVELRCDPISGHTALYWYRQSLGQGLEFLIYFQGNSAPDKSGLPSDRFSAERTGGSVSTLTIQRTQQEDSAVYLCASSLGYGGAETQYFGPGTRLLVL.

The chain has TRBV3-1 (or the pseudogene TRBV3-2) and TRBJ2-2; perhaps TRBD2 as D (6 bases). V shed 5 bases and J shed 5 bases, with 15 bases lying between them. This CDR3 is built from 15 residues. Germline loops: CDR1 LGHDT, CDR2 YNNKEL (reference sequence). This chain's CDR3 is CASSFGTRGTGELFF. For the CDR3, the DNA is TGTGCCAGCAGCTTCGGGACTCGAGGGACCGGGGAGCTGTTTTTT.

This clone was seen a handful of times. CDR3 nucleotide sequence: TGTGCCAGCAGCCCGGACAGGGACTATGGCTACACCTTC. It codes for CASSPDRDYGYTF. The genes are TRBV5-8 and TRBJ1-2; 8 bases are shared with TRBD1. Germline CDR1 reads SGHTS; CDR2 reads YDEGEE. The CDR3 runs 13 residues. V was pared by 4 bases and J by 3 bases, with 2 bases of the junction left unmatched.

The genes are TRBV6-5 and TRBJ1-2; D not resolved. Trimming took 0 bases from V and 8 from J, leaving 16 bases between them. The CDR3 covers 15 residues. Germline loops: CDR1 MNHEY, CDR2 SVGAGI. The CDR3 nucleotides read TGTGCCAGCAGTTACTCGAGCCGGGGAACTGCAGGCTACACCTTC. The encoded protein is CASSYSSRGTAGYTF.

The DNA for the CDR3 is TGTGCCAGTAGCTTGTCGGGAGTCCGGAATGAAAAACTGTTTTTT. Amino acid sequence: CASSLSGVRNEKLFF. The rearrangement joins TRBV19 to TRBJ1-4; no reliable D call. Germline CDR1 and CDR2: LNHDA and SQIVND (reference sequence). Trimming cost V 6 bases and J 5 bases, with 16 bases left between them. This CDR3 is built from 15 residues. The full variable domain, completed using reference TRBV19 and TRBJ1-4, is DGGITQSPKYLFRKEGQNVTLSCEQNLNHDAMYWYRQDPGQGLRLIYYSQIVNDFQKGDIAEGYSVSREKKESFPLTVTSAQKNPTAFYLCASSLSGVRNEKLFFGSGTQLSVL.

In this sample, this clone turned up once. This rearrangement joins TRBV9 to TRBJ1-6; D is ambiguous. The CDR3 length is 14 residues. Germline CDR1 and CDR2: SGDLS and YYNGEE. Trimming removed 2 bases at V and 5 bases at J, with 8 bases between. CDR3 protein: CASSVRADNSPLHF. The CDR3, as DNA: TGTGCCAGCAGCGTGCGGGCGGATAATTCACCCCTCCACTTT.

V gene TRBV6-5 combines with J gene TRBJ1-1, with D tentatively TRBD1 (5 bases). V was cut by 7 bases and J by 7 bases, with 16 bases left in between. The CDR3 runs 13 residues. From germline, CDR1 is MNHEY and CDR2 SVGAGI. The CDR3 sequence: CASNQYSGDEAFF. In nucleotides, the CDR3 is TGTGCCAGCAATCAATACTCGGGGGATGAAGCTTTCTTT.

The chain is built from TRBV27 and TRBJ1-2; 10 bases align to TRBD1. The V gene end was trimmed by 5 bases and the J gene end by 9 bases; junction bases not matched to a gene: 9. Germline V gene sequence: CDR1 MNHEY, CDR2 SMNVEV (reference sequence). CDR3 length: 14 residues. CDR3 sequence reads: CASSVQTGGGSYTF. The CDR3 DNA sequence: TGTGCCAGCAGTGTCCAGACAGGGGGCGGTAGCTACACCTTC.